This entry features one T cell receptor (beta chain) sequence. Its cognate antigen is unknown. The sample comes from a study of T cell responses to AZD1222 COVID-19 vaccine. Findings and limits, study-wide: Mostly white British, mostly female donors; authors suggested clonal diversity may be underestimated. Dominant at 160-218 and 743-854, vaccine-associated CD4 TCRs also spanned spike.

Libraries were prepared by immunoSEQ multiplex PCR; TCRdb keeps only in-frame clonotypes and omits some of them. The repertoire holds around 170,000 clones, with roughly 93% as singletons. This CDR3 comprises 16 residues. CDR1 SNHLY and CDR2 FYNNEI come from the germline V gene. V lost 7 bases to trimming and J lost 8 bases; unmatched junction nucleotides: 17. Source: peripheral blood, taken on day 0 of AZD1222 vaccination. This chain uses TRBV2 with TRBJ2-4, with 7 bases matching TRBD2. The origin of this receptor is an adult in good health. The DNA of the CDR3 is TGTGCCAGCACGCCGGGGGGATTCGGGAGTAGGGACATTCAGTACTTC. The encoded protein is CASTPGGFGSRDIQYF.